This entry lists 19 T cell receptor beta chains sequenced from one sample in a study of T cell repertoires in cytomegalovirus infection. Via MiXCR, TCRdb re-called the reads, giving one row per CDR3 protein. The data hold approximately 490,000 distinct CDR3 sequences, with around 10% observed a single time. The sample comprised PBMCs. Receptors were obtained from a human donor in good health (CMV status not recorded). Some clones in this sample may be carry-over from other donors' samples.

The J gene is TRBJ2-7, the V gene TRBV5-4; D gene ambiguous. V shed 0 bases and J shed 12 bases, with 16 bases lying between them. Per germline, CDR1 SGHNT and CDR2 YYREEE (reference sequence). The CDR3 is 13 amino acids. This CDR3 reads CASSLDSAAKVYF. The CDR3 coding sequence is TGTGCCAGCAGCTTGGATTCGGCAGCTAAGGTGTACTTC. Complete variable domain (other parts from reference TRBV5-4 and TRBJ2-7): ETGVTQSPTHLIKTRGQQVTLRCSSQSGHNTVSWYQQALGQGPQFIFQYYREEENGRGNFPPRFSGLQFPNYSSELNVNALELDDSALYLCASSLDSAAKVYFGPGTRLTVT.

This clonotype has just a few counts. This rearrangement joins TRBV3-1 to TRBJ2-5; 9 nucleotides align to TRBD2. J was trimmed by 3 bases and V by 6 bases; bases with no gene match: 2. Germline-derived CDR1 and CDR2 are LGHDT and YNNKEL (reference sequence). The CDR3 totals 13 residues. CDR3 bases: TGTGCCAGCAGTCGCGGGGGGGAAGAGACCCAGTACTTC. Its protein product is CASSRGGEETQYF.

At least ten counts were recorded for this clonotype. This chain links TRBV7-2 with TRBJ2-1; 7 bases are a match to TRBD1. Germline CDR1 and CDR2: SGHTA and FQGNSA. The V and J ends lost 0 bases and 12 bases, in that order; junction bases with no gene match: 8. The CDR3 is made up of 14 amino acids. The CDR3, as DNA: TGTGCCAGCAGCTTAGCTGGGGACAGCTTCCCGCAGTTCTTC. It specifies CASSLAGDSFPQFF.

Note on this clonotype: The junction and the germline gene differ at one end; a read error may be behind it. The rearrangement joins TRBV28 to TRBJ2-5; possible D gene TRBD2, 6 bases. CDR3 length equals 13 residues. From germline, CDR1 is MDHEN and CDR2 SYDVKM. The CDR3 region is CASTLGGGRSWVF. DNA of the CDR3: TGTGCCAGCACCCTGGGGGGAGGACGATCTTGGGTCTTC.

The chain couples TRBV29-1 to TRBJ1-1; TRBD1 is a possible D gene (5 bases). Germline V gives CDR1 SQVTM, CDR2 ANQGSEA. V was clipped by 3 bases and J by 4 bases, with 6 bases between them. CDR3 length equals 11 residues. CDR3 sequence: CSVEGVTEAFF. In DNA form, the CDR3 reads TGCAGCGTTGAGGGGGTCACTGAAGCTTTCTTT.

In this sample, this clonotype turned up many times. This chain connects TRBV19 to TRBJ2-7, with TRBD1 matching 8 bases. V was clipped by 10 bases and J by 2 bases; unmatched bases: 16. The CDR3 contains 16 residues. Germline CDR1 reads LNHDA; CDR2 reads SQIVND (reference sequence). CDR3: CATRHSRTGITYEQYF. CDR3 nucleotide sequence: TGTGCCACGCGCCACTCTCGGACAGGGATTACCTACGAGCAGTACTTC.

This clonotype was seen repeatedly, ten times or more. The chain uses TRBV6-5 and TRBJ2-3; TRBD2 matches at 8 bases. Germline values: CDR1 MNHEY, CDR2 SVGAGI. V gave up 2 bases and J gave up 2 bases; unmatched junction bases: 3. The CDR3 is 15 amino acids. The CDR3 DNA reads as TGTGCCAGCAGTTACGCGGGGGGCACCACAGATACGCAGTATTTT. Residues: CASSYAGGTTDTQYF.

This clonotype was seen ten or more times. J is TRBJ1-2 and V is TRBV29-1; the D is unclear. Trimming pared 3 bases from V and 7 bases from J, leaving 6 bases between. CDR1 SQVTM and CDR2 ANQGSEA come from the germline V gene. There are 10 residues in the CDR3. The CDR3 sequence: CSVEGLGYTF. CDR3 coding DNA: TGCAGCGTTGAGGGCCTTGGCTACACCTTC.

This clonotype has a count of ten or more. The chain recombines TRBV6-1 with TRBJ2-3, with 14 positions matching TRBD2. The V segment lost 4 bases and the J segment 8 bases; nucleotides outside the gene matches: 11. Germline CDR1 and CDR2: MNHNS and SASEGT. The CDR3 has 17 residues. CDR3 region: CASSGTSGRYVGGTQYF. CDR3 in DNA: TGTGCCAGCAGTGGGACTAGCGGGAGGTATGTTGGCGGTACGCAGTATTTT.

This clonotype came up many times. The rearrangement links TRBV7-9 to TRBJ2-1, with D unresolved. The germline V gene has CDR1 SEHNR and CDR2 FQNEAQ (reference sequence). V was pared by 4 bases and J by 8 bases, with 9 bases between. The CDR3 covers 12 residues. The CDR3 protein is CASSSLSYEQFF. In nucleotides, the CDR3 is TGTGCCAGCAGCTCCCTGAGCTATGAGCAGTTCTTC.

The sample holds a few counts of this clonotype. The chain employs TRBV6-1 and TRBJ1-5; the D is unclear. The CDR3 runs 11 residues. Per germline, CDR1 MNHNS and CDR2 SASEGT. V lost 8 bases and J 5 bases, leaving 7 bases between the germline ends. The DNA of the CDR3 is TGTGCCAGCTTCGGCGATCAGCCCCAGCATTTT. This gives the protein CASFGDQPQHF.

This clonotype was counted at least ten times. This chain uses TRBV11-1 with TRBJ2-7, with D perhaps TRBD1 or TRBD2 (5 bases each). CDR1 is SGHAT, CDR2 FQDESV, per germline (reference sequence). CDR3 length: 13 residues. V lost 4 bases, J lost 2 bases, and 9 bases lay in between. CDR3 DNA: TGTGCCAGCAGCTCGGTGGGGGCCTACGAGCAGTACTTC. This encodes CASSSVGAYEQYF.

This clonotype was seen only a few times. The chain has TRBV5-4 and TRBJ2-2; 8 nucleotides align to TRBD1. J gave up 6 bases and V 3 bases, and 16 bases lay outside the gene matches. CDR3 length equals 18 residues. Germline lookup yields CDR1 SGHNT and CDR2 YYREEE (reference sequence). CDR3 sequence (DNA): TGTGCCAGCAGCTACATGGCCAGACAGGGGATAGGTTCCGGGGAGCTGTTTTTT. It yields the protein CASSYMARQGIGSGELFF.

Many counts were recorded for this clonotype. The V and J genes are TRBV7-2 and TRBJ1-1; TRBD1 might be the D (5 bases). Germline CDR1 reads SGHTA; CDR2 reads FQGNSA. The CDR3 totals 13 residues. The V and J ends lost 1 base and 8 bases respectively, with 11 bases between them. As DNA, the CDR3 is TGTGCCAGCAGCTTAGAGACAGCATTGGAAGCTTTCTTT. This codes for CASSLETALEAFF.

This clonotype has at least ten counts. This chain links TRBV20-1 with TRBJ2-7; 10 nucleotides align to TRBD2. J was trimmed by 6 bases and V by 8 bases; bases with no gene match: 10. The CDR3 length is 13 residues. Germline V gene lookup returns CDR1 DFQATT and CDR2 SNEGSKA (reference sequence). The CDR3 bases are TGCAGTCCAGGAGGGACTAGCGTTACCGAGCAGTACTTC. Protein: CSPGGTSVTEQYF.

There are many counts of this clonotype. This chain links TRBV20-1 with TRBJ1-1; D gene ambiguous. Trimming left V 2 bases short and J 0 bases short, with 7 bases between. Germline V gene lookup returns CDR1 DFQATT and CDR2 SNEGSKA (reference sequence). The CDR3 runs to 13 residues. The CDR3 DNA sequence: TGCAGTGCTAGAATGCAGATGAACACTGAAGCTTTCTTT. This codes for CSARMQMNTEAFF.

CDR3 sequence (DNA): TGTGCCAGCTCACCAAGGACAGGGTCCACCTACGAGCAGTACTTC. This translates into CASSPRTGSTYEQYF. The rearrangement uses TRBV18 and TRBJ2-7; 8 bases line up with TRBD1. The CDR3 sequence is 15 residues long. Germline V gene lookup returns CDR1 KGHSH and CDR2 LQKENI. The V segment lost 2 bases and the J segment 2 bases; nucleotides outside the gene matches: 5.

This clonotype was found many times. The chain employs TRBV7-9 and TRBJ2-7, with TRBD1 matching 7 bases. CDR3 size: 15 residues. Germline assignment: CDR1 SEHNR and CDR2 FQNEAQ (reference sequence). With 4 bases clipped from V and 2 bases from J, the junction kept 8 bases outside the gene matches. The CDR3 loop is CASSSPGTVPYEQYF. The DNA of the CDR3 is TGTGCCAGCAGCTCTCCGGGGACAGTACCCTACGAGCAGTACTTC. The full variable domain, in which reference TRBV7-9 and TRBJ2-7 provide the parts outside the CDR3, is DTGVSQNPRHKITKRGQNVTFRCDPISEHNRLYWYRQTLGQGPEFLTYFQNEAQLEKSRLLSDRFSAERPKGSFSTLEIQRTEQGDSAMYLCASSSPGTVPYEQYFGPGTRLTVT.

The CDR3 loop is CASRETDFGTEAFF. DNA of the CDR3: TGTGCCAGCAGGGAGACAGATTTTGGCACTGAAGCTTTCTTT. The chain links TRBV5-4 to TRBJ1-1; TRBD1 might be the D (5 bases). CDR3 length: 14 residues. V dropped 5 bases and J dropped 4 bases, with 15 bases sitting between them. CDR1 is SGHNT and CDR2 is YYREEE in the germline V gene (reference sequence). The whole variable domain, remainder taken from reference TRBV5-4 and TRBJ1-1, is ETGVTQSPTHLIKTRGQQVTLRCSSQSGHNTVSWYQQALGQGPQFIFQYYREEENGRGNFPPRFSGLQFPNYSSELNVNALELDDSALYLCASRETDFGTEAFFGQGTRLTVV.